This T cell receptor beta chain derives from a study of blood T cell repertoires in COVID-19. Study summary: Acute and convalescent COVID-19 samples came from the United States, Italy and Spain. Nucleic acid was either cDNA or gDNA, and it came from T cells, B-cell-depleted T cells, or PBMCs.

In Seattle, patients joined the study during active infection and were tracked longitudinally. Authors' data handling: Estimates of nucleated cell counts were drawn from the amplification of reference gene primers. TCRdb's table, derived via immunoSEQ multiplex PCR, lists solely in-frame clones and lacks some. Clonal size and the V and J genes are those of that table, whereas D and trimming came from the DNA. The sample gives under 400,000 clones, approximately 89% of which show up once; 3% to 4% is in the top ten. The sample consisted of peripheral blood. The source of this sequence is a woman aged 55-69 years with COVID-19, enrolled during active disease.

This CDR3 reads CASGRLASGGTDTQYF. The CDR3 bases are TGTGCCAGCGGGAGACTGGCTAGCGGGGGCACAGATACGCAGTATTTT. The chain links TRBV9 to TRBJ2-3, with TRBD2 matching over 9 bases. Per germline, CDR1 SGDLS and CDR2 YYNGEE. The CDR3 extends over 16 amino acids. The J segment lost 1 base and the V segment lost 7 bases, leaving 10 bases of the junction unmatched.